One sample yielded the 20 T cell receptor beta chains listed below, sequenced in a study of Graves' ophthalmopathy and Graves' hyperthyroidism. RNA transcripts yielded amplified TCR beta CDR3 regions. The first round was an RT-PCR with HTBI primers, and the second round was a multiplex PCR. MiXCR, applied by TCRdb to the multiplex PCR reads, yields one record per CDR3 protein. The sample comprises some 360,000 distinct CDR3 sequences, about 17% of which are singletons, and 2% to 3% rests with the top ten. Specimen: peripheral blood. The origin of the receptors is an adult woman with stable Graves' hyperthyroidism.

The table lists this clonotype with many counts. The chain links TRBV7-4 to TRBJ2-7; the D is unclear. Germline CDR1 SGHVT, CDR2 SQSDAQ. V was pared by 5 bases and J by 7 bases, with 15 bases between. CDR3 length: 13 amino acids. CDR3 DNA sequence: TGTGCCAGCAGCCCCATGGGCCCTGAAGAGCAGTACTTC. Its translation is CASSPMGPEEQYF.

This clonotype was picked up many times. This chain connects TRBV19 to TRBJ2-7; 7 bases fit TRBD1. CDR1 is LNHDA, CDR2 SQIVND, per germline (reference sequence). The CDR3 is 15 residues long. J was trimmed by 2 bases and V by 7 bases; bases with no gene match: 11. CDR3 sequence (DNA): TGTGCCAGTAACTCCCCGGGGCAGGGGGCCTACGAGCAGTACTTC. As protein: CASNSPGQGAYEQYF.

This chain uses TRBV12-5 with TRBJ1-1, with TRBD1 identical over 7 bases. With 6 bases clipped from V and 13 bases from J, the junction kept 11 bases outside the gene matches. The CDR3 is 12 amino acids. Per the germline V gene, CDR1 is LGHNT and CDR2 is FRNRAP. The CDR3 sequence is CASGTTGSSVFF. The CDR3 DNA reads as TGTGCTAGTGGAACGACAGGGTCCTCAGTTTTCTTT. Using reference TRBV12-5 and TRBJ1-1 for the parts outside the CDR3, the full variable domain is DARVTQTPRHKVTEMGQEVTMRCQPILGHNTVFWYRQTMMQGLELLAYFRNRAPLDDSGMPKDRFSAEMPDATLATLKIQPSEPRDSAVYFCASGTTGSSVFFGQGTRLTVV.

In regard to this clonotype: A much more abundant neighbour one base away suggests this may be a read error. The genes are TRBV29-1 and TRBJ2-2; D is undetermined. Germline CDR1 SQVTM, CDR2 ANQGSEA. The CDR3 runs to 13 residues. CDR3 nucleotide sequence: TGCTGCGTTGACCAGGCGAACACCGGGGAGCTGTTTTTT. Amino acid sequence: CCVDQANTGELFF.

In its sample, this clonotype was seen many times. V is TRBV30 and J is TRBJ1-2; 9 positions match TRBD1. J was trimmed by 4 bases and V by 7 bases; bases with no gene match: 10. From germline, CDR1 is GTSNPN and CDR2 SVGIG (reference sequence). CDR3 length: 14 residues. DNA of the CDR3: TGTGCCTTCGTACAGGGGGCAGGATTCTATGGCTACACCTTC. It codes for CAFVQGAGFYGYTF.

Concerning this clonotype: This may come from a read error, since a much larger clone is one base off. The chain links TRBV4-3 to TRBJ2-4; TRBD2 agrees at 10 bases. V dropped 4 bases and J dropped 9; count of bases not matched to a gene: 9. Per germline, CDR1 LGHNA and CDR2 YSLEER. This CDR3 is built from 15 residues. The CDR3 reads CASSRNLAGVVIQYF. The CDR3 DNA follows: TGCGCCAGCAGCCGCAACCTAGCGGGAGTTGTCATTCAGTACTTC.

Turning to this clonotype: This may come from a read error, since a much larger clone is one base off. The chain recombines TRBV12-3 or TRBV12-4 with TRBJ2-7; D might be TRBD1 (6 bases). CDR3 length equals 11 residues. The germline V and J ends were trimmed by 5 bases and 9 bases, with 11 bases remaining between them. For the CDR3, the DNA is TGTGCCAGCAGTGACAGGTTCTTGCAGTACTTC. Its protein product is CASSDRFLQYF.

This clonotype showed up many times. The rearrangement links TRBV10-3 to TRBJ2-5; 10 bases are a match to TRBD2. The CDR3 spans 13 residues. Trimming at V came to 8 bases and at J to 5 bases, leaving 5 bases not matched to a gene. CDR1 ENHRY and CDR2 SYGVKD come from the germline V gene. The chain's CDR3 is CAIASGSGETQYF. Written as DNA, the CDR3 is TGTGCCATCGCTAGCGGGAGTGGTGAGACCCAGTACTTC.

This clonotype was seen repeatedly, ten times or more. CDR3 in DNA: TGTGCCAGCAGCATGGACAGGGGCGACGAGCAGTACTTC. Translated, it gives CASSMDRGDEQYF. This sequence joins TRBV9 and TRBJ2-7; 9 bases fit TRBD1. CDR1 and CDR2 from the germline V gene are SGDLS and YYNGEE. With 4 bases clipped from V and 5 bases from J, the junction kept 4 bases outside the gene matches. The CDR3 has 13 residues.

This clonotype occurred many times. V gene TRBV27 combines with J gene TRBJ2-7; possibly TRBD2 for D (6 bases). The CDR3 has 13 amino acids. V was pared by 4 bases and J by 3 bases, with 10 bases between. Germline V gene lookup returns CDR1 MNHEY and CDR2 SMNVEV (reference sequence). CDR3 sequence: CASSSTRGYEQYF. The CDR3 bases are TGTGCCAGCAGTTCGACTAGGGGCTACGAGCAGTACTTC.

The genes are TRBV20-1 and TRBJ2-7; no reliable D call. V was trimmed by 0 bases and J by 1 base, leaving 16 bases between them. The CDR3 contains 16 residues. The germline V gene encodes CDR1 DFQATT and CDR2 SNEGSKA (reference sequence). The CDR3 here is CSARDYLVELSYEQYF. The CDR3 nucleotides read TGCAGTGCTAGAGATTACTTGGTCGAGCTATCCTACGAGCAGTACTTC.

This clonotype was detected ten times or more. The J gene is TRBJ2-2, the V gene TRBV24-1; 8 bases align to TRBD2. Losses at the gene ends were 3 bases for V and 6 bases for J; bases not matched to a gene: 8. This CDR3 region has 16 residues. Germline V lookup: CDR1 KGHDR, CDR2 SFDVKD. The CDR3 sequence: CATSDPITGGPGELFF. The CDR3 DNA follows: TGTGCCACCAGTGATCCGATTACGGGAGGGCCCGGGGAGCTGTTTTTT.

This clonotype was observed many times. The V and J genes are TRBV15 and TRBJ2-7, with TRBD2 matching over 8 bases. Germline V lookup: CDR1 LNHNV, CDR2 YYDKDF (reference sequence). The CDR3 has 15 residues. V shed 0 bases and J 3 bases; nucleotides not matched to a gene: 4. In DNA form, the CDR3 reads TGTGCCACCAGCAGAGAACTAGCGGAGATCTACGAGCAGTACTTC. It translates to CATSRELAEIYEQYF.

This clonotype showed up just a few times. The CDR3 is CASSLSRGLGMNTEAFF. In DNA form, the CDR3 reads TGTGCCAGCAGCTTAAGCAGGGGGCTAGGGATGAACACTGAAGCTTTCTTT. The chain carries TRBV11-2 and TRBJ1-1; the match to TRBD1 covers 8 bases. The length of the CDR3 is 17 residues. Per the germline V gene, CDR1 is SGHAT and CDR2 is FQNNGV. The trim removed 2 bases at V and 0 bases at J, leaving 8 bases unmatched.

This clonotype was detected ten times or more. V usage is TRBV28 and J usage is TRBJ2-2; D unresolved. Trimming shortened V by 6 bases and J by 5 bases, and 13 bases separated the two germline ends. CDR1 is MDHEN and CDR2 is SYDVKM in the germline V gene. CDR3 length equals 14 residues. The CDR3 loop reads CASSPTDGTGELFF. The CDR3 nucleotides read TGTGCCAGCAGCCCAACGGACGGGACCGGGGAGCTGTTTTTT.

This clonotype turned up a few times. J is TRBJ2-4 and V is TRBV5-6; the match to TRBD1 covers 7 bases. Trimming removed 4 bases from V and 14 bases from J; junction bases left unmatched: 9. The CDR3 spans 12 residues. The germline CDR1 and CDR2 sequences are SGHDT and YYEEEE. CDR3 nucleotide sequence: TGTGCCAGCAGCGTCTCAGGGGGACAGAAGTACTTC. Its protein product is CASSVSGGQKYF. The whole variable domain, remainder taken from reference TRBV5-6 and TRBJ2-4, is DAGVTQSPTHLIKTRGQQVTLRCSPKSGHDTVSWYQQALGQGPQFIFQYYEEEERQRGNFPDRFSGHQFPNYSSELNVNALLLGDSALYLCASSVSGGQKYFGAGTRLSVL.

CDR3 residues: CSAREGTGALVEQYF. The CDR3 DNA reads as TGCAGTGCTAGAGAAGGGACAGGGGCCTTGGTAGAGCAGTACTTC. The gene calls are TRBV20-1 and TRBJ2-7; 10 bases agree with TRBD1. V was clipped by 0 bases and J by 7 bases; unmatched bases: 9. The CDR3 has 15 amino acids. The V gene's germline CDR1 is DFQATT and CDR2 SNEGSKA (reference sequence).

This clonotype was counted ten times or more. This sequence joins TRBV12-3 or TRBV12-4 and TRBJ1-5, with a weak D call TRBD1 (6 bases). V lost 6 bases to trimming and J lost 4 bases, with 16 bases between them. This CDR3 is built from 15 residues. CDR3 in amino acids: CASSPGGRLNQPQHF. The CDR3 DNA follows: TGTGCCAGCAGCCCGGGGGGGCGGCTAAATCAGCCCCAGCATTTT.

This clonotype was detected only a few times. The chain uses TRBV3-1 and TRBJ1-2, with TRBD1 matching over 11 bases. Germline V gives CDR1 LGHDT, CDR2 YNNKEL (reference sequence). The CDR3 contains 19 residues. V shed 0 bases and J 4 bases; nucleotides not matched to a gene: 13. CDR3 nucleotides: TGTGCCAGCAGCCAAGATGGGTATCGGACAGGGGGCTTCGGCTATGGCTACACCTTC. Encoded protein: CASSQDGYRTGGFGYGYTF.

This clonotype was detected many times. The chain carries TRBV6-5 and TRBJ2-7; D gene unclear. The CDR3 has 14 residues. Germline V gives CDR1 MNHEY, CDR2 SVGAGI. Trimming pared 2 bases from V and 4 bases from J, leaving 12 bases between. CDR3 DNA sequence: TGTGCCAGCAGTTACGGGTCTTTGGGTTACGAGCAGTACTTC. This encodes CASSYGSLGYEQYF.